This passage covers 32 T cell receptor beta chains from one sample sequenced in a study of PD-L1 blockade in urothelial cancer. Repertoires were generated with immunoSEQ multiplex PCR, while TCRdb's copy carries only in-frame clones and drops some. This sample carries about 36,000 clones, 75% to 90% of them seen once, and the ten largest clones take under 12%. Time point specified: peripheral blood 6 weeks after treatment start. The material sequenced was PBMCs, taken around atezolizumab (anti-PD-L1) treatment. The receptors here all came from a man aged 40-49 years with urothelial cancer.

The chain combines TRBV4-1 with TRBJ1-3; no definite D call. CDR1 and CDR2 from the germline V gene are MGHRA and YSYEKL. The germline V and J ends were trimmed by 4 bases and 3 bases, with 7 bases remaining between them. The CDR3 contains 13 residues. CDR3 loop: CASSLTFGNTIYF. The CDR3 DNA reads as TGCGCCAGCAGCCTCACATTTGGAAACACCATATATTTT.

The chain is built from TRBV18 and TRBJ1-5; D is ambiguous. CDR1 is KGHSH, CDR2 LQKENI, per germline. This CDR3 has 15 residues. The ends were cut back, 6 bases at V and 6 bases at J, with 18 bases in the middle. CDR3 amino acids: CASSPGFTEGQPQHF. CDR3 DNA: TGTGCCAGCTCTCCGGGGTTCACCGAGGGTCAGCCCCAGCATTTT.

The chain recombines TRBV9 with TRBJ1-1; D unclear. V was trimmed by 7 bases and J by 1 base, leaving 17 bases between them. The germline V gene has CDR1 SGDLS and CDR2 YYNGEE. CDR3 length equals 15 residues. CDR3 sequence: CASSAAGTKNTEAFF. The CDR3 bases are TGTGCCAGCTCAGCTGCCGGCACTAAGAACACTGAAGCTTTCTTT. Together with reference TRBV9 and TRBJ1-1, the CDR3 gives the full variable domain: DSGVTQTPKHLITATGQRVTLRCSPRSGDLSVYWYQQSLDQGLQFLIQYYNGEERAKGNILERFSAQQFPDLHSELNLSSLELGDSALYFCASSAAGTKNTEAFFGQGTRLTVV.

The chain carries TRBV27 and TRBJ1-4, with D maybe TRBD1 (6 bases). Germline V lookup: CDR1 MNHEY, CDR2 SMNVEV (reference sequence). The V end lost 7 bases, the J end lost 3 bases, and 18 bases lay between the germline ends. The CDR3 is made up of 16 amino acids. This CDR3 is CASTTLYRAPNEKLFF. The CDR3 DNA is TGTGCCAGCACCACCCTCTACAGGGCCCCTAATGAAAAACTGTTTTTT.

This chain connects TRBV18 to TRBJ2-2; 9 bases line up with TRBD2. CDR3 length: 16 amino acids. V shed 1 base, J shed 5 bases, and the junction held 5 bases outside the gene matches. Per germline, CDR1 KGHSH and CDR2 LQKENI. CDR3 bases: TGTGCCAGCTCACCACTACCTAGCGGGGAGACCGGGGAGCTGTTTTTT. This encodes CASSPLPSGETGELFF. Combining the CDR3 with reference TRBV18 and TRBJ2-2 gives the whole variable domain NAGVMQNPRHLVRRRGQEARLRCSPMKGHSHVYWYRQLPEEGLKFMVYLQKENIIDESGMPKERFSAEFPKEGPSILRIQQVVRGDSAAYFCASSPLPSGETGELFFGEGSRLTVL.

The rearrangement joins TRBV7-8 to TRBJ2-7; D might be TRBD1 (7 bases). In germline, CDR1 is SGHVS, CDR2 FQNEAQ. The CDR3 consists of 17 residues. Trimming took off 3 bases at V and 0 bases at J, with 18 bases between the two ends. CDR3 in amino acids: CASSFTSGGRTSYEQYF. The CDR3 nucleotides read TGTGCCAGCAGCTTTACTTCAGGGGGGAGGACCTCCTACGAGCAGTACTTC.

The rearrangement joins TRBV28 to TRBJ2-1, with 7 nucleotides matching TRBD2. Trimming cost V 7 bases and J 4 bases; bases outside gene matches: 10. Per the germline V gene, CDR1 is MDHEN and CDR2 is SYDVKM. CDR3 length equals 15 residues. The CDR3 DNA reads as TGTGCCAGCAAGTACTCTAGCGGCAGGTACAATGAGCAGTTCTTC. The encoded protein is CASKYSSGRYNEQFF.

The chain carries TRBV5-4 and TRBJ2-2, with 10 nucleotides matching TRBD2. The CDR3 runs to 16 residues. J gave up 3 bases and V 4 bases, and 6 bases lay outside the gene matches. From germline, CDR1 is SGHNT and CDR2 YYREEE (reference sequence). Written as DNA, the CDR3 is TGTGCCAGCAGCAGGGGACTAGCGAGGGACACCGGGGAGCTGTTTTTT. Protein: CASSRGLARDTGELFF.

This clone appeared once. The chain joins TRBV28 to TRBJ1-1; the D is unclear. CDR1 MDHEN and CDR2 SYDVKM come from the germline V gene. The germline V and J ends were trimmed by 6 bases and 10 bases, with 12 bases remaining between them. The CDR3 is 11 amino acids. The CDR3 region is CASSPPPGAFF. For the CDR3, the DNA is TGTGCCAGCAGCCCCCCTCCGGGAGCTTTCTTT.

The CDR3 here is CASSPRGSGTDTQYF. The DNA of the CDR3 is TGCGCCAGCAGCCCAAGAGGTTCGGGCACAGATACGCAGTATTTT. The chain links TRBV5-1 to TRBJ2-3; D remains unclear. V shed 4 bases and J shed 1 base, with 13 bases lying between them. Germline V lookup: CDR1 SGHRS, CDR2 YFSETQ. The CDR3 is 15 residues long.

This clone was recorded once. This chain connects TRBV27 to TRBJ2-4, with 10 nucleotides matching TRBD1. Looked up from germline, CDR1 is MNHEY and CDR2 is SMNVEV (reference sequence). The V gene end was trimmed by 5 bases and the J gene end by 7 bases; junction bases not matched to a gene: 11. The CDR3 is made up of 16 amino acids. The CDR3 sequence is CASSTPRGQGTNIQYF. The CDR3 nucleotides read TGTGCCAGCAGTACCCCAAGGGGACAGGGGACGAACATTCAGTACTTC.

The chain uses TRBV11-2 and TRBJ2-7; 12 positions agree with TRBD2. This CDR3 has 16 amino acids. Germline V gene sequence: CDR1 SGHAT, CDR2 FQNNGV. J was trimmed by 4 bases and V by 0 bases; bases with no gene match: 4. The CDR3 bases are TGTGCCAGCAGCTTAGAGCCGACTAGCGGGAGTTACGAGCAGTACTTC. This sequence encodes CASSLEPTSGSYEQYF.

The gene calls are TRBV5-1 and TRBJ1-4; D might be TRBD1 (6 bases). Between the trimmed V and J ends, which lost 5 bases and 7 bases, there was a span of 12 bases. The CDR3 has 13 amino acids. CDR1 is SGHRS and CDR2 is YFSETQ in the germline V gene. Here the CDR3 reads CASRPSGVEKLFF. CDR3 coding DNA: TGCGCCAGCAGACCTTCAGGGGTTGAAAAACTGTTTTTT.

The chain is built from TRBV14 and TRBJ1-2; a weak D match, TRBD1 (6 bases). The CDR3 is 13 residues long. CDR1 is SGHDN, CDR2 FVKESK, per germline. Trimming cost V 4 bases and J 5 bases, with 11 bases left between them. The CDR3 nucleotides are TGTGCCAGCAGCCTTGGACAGAGATATGGCTACACCTTC. As protein: CASSLGQRYGYTF.

V is TRBV5-6 and J is TRBJ1-2; a possible D gene is TRBD1 (5 bases). V shed 2 bases and J shed 8 bases, with 19 bases lying between them. The CDR3 spans 15 residues. The germline V gene has CDR1 SGHDT and CDR2 YYEEEE. CDR3 bases: TGTGCCAGCAGCTTATGGGCCGCGGGACGACGGGGCTACACCTTC. Its translation is CASSLWAAGRRGYTF.

V is TRBV29-1 and J is TRBJ2-3, with TRBD1 identical over 9 bases. Germline V CDR1 and CDR2: SQVTM, ANQGSEA. Trimming removed 7 bases from V and 10 bases from J; junction bases left unmatched: 12. The CDR3 totals 13 residues. CDR3 bases: TGCAGCGGCGGGACAGGGAAGATGGATGCGCAGTATTTT. Translated: CSGGTGKMDAQYF.

The chain employs TRBV30 and TRBJ1-1, with D hard to call. V lost 1 base, J lost 11 bases, and 14 bases lay in between. Germline loops: CDR1 GTSNPN, CDR2 SVGIG (reference sequence). The CDR3 spans 12 residues. CDR3 protein: CAWSGRTRRAFF. The CDR3 DNA reads TGTGCCTGGAGTGGCAGGACCAGGAGGGCTTTCTTT.

The V call is TRBV10-3, the J call TRBJ2-3; 9 bases agree with TRBD2. The CDR3 is made up of 15 amino acids. V lost 5 bases, J lost 2 bases, and 5 bases stayed unmatched. Germline CDR1 and CDR2: ENHRY and SYGVKD. The CDR3 reads CAISRAGGTTDTQYF. CDR3 DNA: TGTGCCATCAGTAGGGCGGGGGGGACCACAGATACGCAGTATTTT.

This clone was observed a single time. The chain links TRBV28 to TRBJ1-5; D is unresolved. With 2 bases removed from V and 2 bases from J, the gap between germline ends came to 7 bases. Germline CDR1 is MDHEN and CDR2 is SYDVKM. CDR3 length: 14 residues. Here the CDR3 reads CASSLAQGNQPQHF. In DNA, the CDR3 is TGTGCCAGCAGTTTAGCGCAGGGCAATCAGCCCCAGCATTTT.

This sequence joins TRBV5-1 and TRBJ1-3; 8 nucleotides align to TRBD1. The CDR3 spans 16 residues. V trimming: 4 bases; J trimming: 0 bases; junction bases outside the gene matches: 6. The germline gives CDR1 SGHRS, CDR2 YFSETQ. The CDR3 bases are TGCGCCAGCAGCCCGCAGGGGGCAAACTCTGGAAACACCATATATTTT. This sequence encodes CASSPQGANSGNTIYF.

The V call is TRBV7-3, the J call TRBJ2-5, with TRBD2 as a possible D gene (5 bases). Germline CDR1 SGHTA, CDR2 FQGTGA. This CDR3 has 13 amino acids. V was cut by 3 bases and J by 5 bases, with 10 bases left in between. The CDR3 nucleotides read TGTGCCAGCAGCTTCTCTAGGGAGGAGACCCAGTACTTC. Its protein is CASSFSREETQYF. Based on the CDR3 plus reference TRBV7-3 and TRBJ2-5, the full variable domain is GAGVSQTPSNKVTEKGKYVELRCDPISGHTALYWYRQSLGQGPEFLIYFQGTGAADDSGLPNDRFFAVRPEGSVSTLKIQRTERGDSAVYLCASSFSREETQYFGPGTRLLVL.

This chain connects TRBV11-2 to TRBJ2-1, with 8 bases aligning to TRBD1. Trimming removed 9 bases from V and 6 bases from J; junction bases left unmatched: 13. CDR1 SGHAT and CDR2 FQNNGV come from the germline V gene. This CDR3 has 15 amino acids. The CDR3 DNA reads as TGTGCCAGTCAGCGACGGCAGGGGGCTTTCAATGAGCAGTTCTTC. It is translated as CASQRRQGAFNEQFF.

The chain uses TRBV14 and TRBJ1-1; D possibly corresponds to TRBD1 (5 bases). V was pared by 3 bases and J by 10 bases, with 18 bases between. Looked up from germline, CDR1 is SGHDN and CDR2 is FVKESK. This CDR3 comprises 14 residues. In DNA form, the CDR3 reads TGTGCCAGCAGCCAGGTTACAGGTACCCTCGGAGCTTTCTTT. This gives the protein CASSQVTGTLGAFF.

This clone came up once. This chain connects TRBV21-1 to TRBJ1-5; the table's D gene call, TRBD1, was not cross checked with the DNA. TRBV21-1 is marked as a pseudogene. The CDR3 has 16 amino acids. Here the CDR3 reads CASSIPGQGVNQPQHF. The CDR3 DNA reads TGTGCCAGCAGCATCCCGGGACAGGGGGTCAATCAGCCCCAGCATTTT.

The rearrangement uses TRBV10-1 and TRBJ1-1, with D unresolved. This CDR3 is built from 14 residues. CDR1 and CDR2 from the germline V gene are WNHNN and SYGVQD (reference sequence). Trimming removed 3 bases at V and 1 base at J, with 9 bases between. CDR3: CASSDRRENTEAFF. The CDR3, as DNA: TGCGCCAGCAGTGATCGGCGGGAGAACACTGAAGCTTTCTTT.

For the CDR3, the DNA is TGTGCCAGTAAACCGGGGAATCTTCCTGAAAAACTGTTTTTT. This gives the protein CASKPGNLPEKLFF. V gene TRBV19 combines with J gene TRBJ1-4; D gene unclear. This CDR3 region has 14 residues. The V gene lost 7 bases and the J gene lost 7 bases, with 16 bases spanning the gap. Germline lookup yields CDR1 LNHDA and CDR2 SQIVND (reference sequence).

The chain couples TRBV9 to TRBJ2-3; TRBD1 is a possible D gene (6 bases). This CDR3 is 14 amino acids long. Per germline, CDR1 SGDLS and CDR2 YYNGEE. The V end was cut by 0 bases, the J end by 4 bases, with 9 bases between. CDR3 coding DNA: TGTGCCAGCAGCGTAGAGGGGGAAGCAGATACGCAGTATTTT. It encodes CASSVEGEADTQYF.

The chain has TRBV4-3 and TRBJ2-7; TRBD1 might be the D (6 bases). Trimming took 0 bases from V and 5 from J, leaving 17 bases between them. The CDR3 extends over 16 amino acids. Germline values: CDR1 LGHNA, CDR2 YSLEER. The CDR3 loop reads CASSQDLRRGSDEQYF. CDR3 nucleotide sequence: TGCGCCAGCAGCCAAGATCTTCGCAGGGGCAGCGACGAGCAGTACTTC.

The gene calls are TRBV5-4 and TRBJ2-1; D remains unclear. Trimming cost V 0 bases and J 4 bases, with 5 bases left between them. The germline V gene encodes CDR1 SGHNT and CDR2 YYREEE (reference sequence). This CDR3 has 13 amino acids. In nucleotides, the CDR3 is TGTGCCAGCAGCTTGGGTATTTACAATGAGCAGTTCTTC. Translating it yields CASSLGIYNEQFF.

This clone was recorded once. The chain uses TRBV9 and TRBJ2-3; D is perhaps TRBD2 (5 bases). CDR3 size: 16 residues. The V gene lost 3 bases and the J gene lost 1 base, with 15 bases spanning the gap. The V gene's germline CDR1 is SGDLS and CDR2 YYNGEE. The CDR3 here is CASSGDWERGTDTQYF. For the CDR3, the DNA is TGTGCCAGCAGCGGAGATTGGGAGAGGGGCACAGATACGCAGTATTTT.

J is TRBJ1-2 and V is TRBV7-2, with TRBD1 matching 7 bases. Germline V CDR1 and CDR2: SGHTA, FQGNSA. After removal of 3 bases from V and 4 bases from J, the junction contained 8 bases not matched to a gene. This CDR3 region has 15 residues. CDR3 region: CASSFAEGASYGYTF. The CDR3 DNA is TGTGCCAGCAGCTTCGCGGAGGGGGCAAGCTATGGCTACACCTTC.

V gene TRBV5-6 combines with J gene TRBJ2-2, with TRBD2 identical over 7 bases. The CDR3 has 16 amino acids. The V gene end was trimmed by 5 bases and the J gene end by 3 bases; junction bases not matched to a gene: 10. The germline gives CDR1 SGHDT, CDR2 YYEEEE. CDR3 in amino acids: CASRSWGGGDTGELFF. CDR3 coding DNA: TGTGCCAGCAGGAGCTGGGGGGGAGGAGACACCGGGGAGCTGTTTTTT.